This note documents a single T cell receptor beta chain sequence. Its target is unknown. The data originate from a study of shared clonotypes between healthy human individuals. The study's findings and limits: For naive CD4 cells, around 5% of clonotypes were shared across a handful of donors. Shared clonotypes across all four donors exceeded non-shared ones in generation probability.

Profiled with immunoSEQ multiplex PCR; TCRdb holds only in-frame clones, not every one. The sample has 1.5 million to 1.9 million clones; 98% are singletons. The CDR3 contains 12 residues. J is TRBJ1-5 and V is TRBV21-1. TRBV21-1 is a pseudogene locus. The sequencing sample was made of naive CD4+ T cells sorted from blood. Stated subset: CD45RA+ positively selected. The sequence was collected from a young man in good health. The DNA for the CDR3 is TGTGCCAGCCCAGTCGGGAGTCAGCCCCAGCATTTT. It codes for CASPVGSQPQHF.